These T cell receptor beta chains were read from a single sample in a study of CD8+CD57+ T cells in acquired aplastic anemia. TCRdb recomputed calls from the reads with MiXCR, one row per CDR3 protein. The data show around 150,000 distinct CDR3 sequences, approximately 40% seen once. Sequencing was carried out using sorted CD4+, CD8+, or CD8+CD57+ T cells (not recorded which) from PBMCs. These receptors were taken from a human donor in good health. Each CDR3 is given with its conserved first and last residue. The order of the fields is V gene, J gene, D gene, clone size, CDR3 DNA, CDR3 protein. The D gene is left open where the match is weak. Rows may omit the clone size; those that give it use once, few, many or a size class.

>TRBV2|TRBJ1-6|NA|NA
TGTGCCAGCAATGAGGTCAGCTCCTATAATTCACCCCTCCACTTC
CASNEVSSYNSPLHF
>TRBV12-3/TRBV12-4|TRBJ1-5|NA|NA
TGTGCCAGCAGTTTGCGCCGACAGGCTCAAGGAAGCAATCAGCCCCAGCATTTT
CASSLRRQAQGSNQPQHF
>TRBV15|TRBJ1-6|NA|NA
TGTGCCACCAGCAGAGAGGCAGAGAATTCACCCCTCCACTTT
CATSREAENSPLHF
>TRBV7-9|TRBJ1-3|NA|many
TGTGCCAGCAGCCCGGACACAGGAAACACCATATATTTT
CASSPDTGNTIYF
>TRBV7-9|TRBJ1-4|NA|NA
TGTGCCAGCAGCTCGGGGCAAGCAGAGGAAAAACTGTTTTTT
CASSSGQAEEKLFF
>TRBV7-3|TRBJ2-5|NA|NA
TGTGCCAGCAGCTTAGCTGCAAACCAAGAGACCCAGTACTTC
CASSLAANQETQYF
>TRBV15|TRBJ2-3|TRBD1|NA
TGTGCCACCAGCAGGTTAAGGACAGGGGTAGGCACAGATACGCAGTATTTT
CATSRLRTGVGTDTQYF
>TRBV7-6|TRBJ1-1|NA|few
TGTGCCAGCAGCCGGGCGACTTACACTGAAGCTTTCTTT
CASSRATYTEAFF
>TRBV20-1|TRBJ2-7|TRBD2|NA
TGCAGTGCTAGAGATCCTAGCGGGATCTACGAGCAGTACTTC
CSARDPSGIYEQYF
>TRBV5-6|TRBJ2-2|NA|NA
TGTGCCAGCAGCCGTGAGAGGTTGGCCGGGGAGCTGCTTTTT
CASSRERLAGELLF
>TRBV4-2|TRBJ2-1|NA|NA
TGTGCCAGCAGCCAAGGTTTCTATGAGCAGTTCTTC
CASSQGFYEQFF
>TRBV20-1|TRBJ1-3|NA|NA
TGCAGTGCCATCTCCGGGACCGACTCTGGAAACACCATATATTTT
CSAISGTDSGNTIYF
>TRBV30|TRBJ1-4|TRBD1|few
TGTGCCTGGAGTGGACAGGGTGAAAAACTGTTTTTT
CAWSGQGEKLFF
>TRBV29-1|TRBJ1-1|NA|many
TGCAGCGTTGGGGGCCGACAGCACGCAGAAGCTTTCTTT
CSVGGRQHAEAFF
>TRBV5-4|TRBJ1-5|NA|NA
TGTGCCAGCAGCTTGGGAATTCTAGGGCAGGGAGGTCAGCCCCAGCATTTT
CASSLGILGQGGQPQHF
>TRBV10-2|TRBJ2-5|TRBD2|NA
TGCGCCAGCAAACTCCAAGCGGGGCCAAAAGAGACCCAGTACTTC
CASKLQAGPKETQYF
>TRBV2|TRBJ2-6|NA|many
TGTGCCAGCAGTGTAAATGGGGCCAACGTCCTGACTTTC
CASSVNGANVLTF
>TRBV5-4|TRBJ2-7|NA|many
TGTGCCAGCAGCTCGGACGGCTACGAGCAGTACTTC
CASSSDGYEQYF
>TRBV25-1|TRBJ2-1|NA|NA
TGTGCCAGCAGTTCATTGATAGACTTTTACAATGAGCAGTTCTTC
CASSSLIDFYNEQFF
>TRBV2|TRBJ2-7|TRBD2|NA
TGTGCCAGCAGTGATATAGCGGGAGGGTATGACGAGCAGTACTTC
CASSDIAGGYDEQYF
>TRBV10-3|TRBJ1-6|TRBD1|few
TGTGCCACCATCCGGGACAGGGCCAATTCACCCCTCCACTTT
CATIRDRANSPLHF
>TRBV9|TRBJ2-6|NA|NA
TGTGCCAGCAGCTCACAAGGGGCCAACGTCCTGACTTTC
CASSSQGANVLTF
>TRBV4-3|TRBJ1-2|NA|many
TGCGCCAGCAGCCAAGGAGGGGGTGGCTACACCTTC
CASSQGGGGYTF
>TRBV20-1|TRBJ2-1|TRBD1|NA
TGCAGTGCTAGACTACCCGGGACAGGGGATGAGCAGTTCTTC
CSARLPGTGDEQFF
>TRBV6-1|TRBJ1-2|TRBD1|many
TGTGCCAGCAGGCCGGGTTCCGGGACAGGGAGCAACTATGGCTACACCTTC
CASRPGSGTGSNYGYTF
>TRBV25-1|TRBJ1-2|NA|NA
TGTGCCAGCAGTGATAGGGGAGCAAACTATGGCTACACCTTC
CASSDRGANYGYTF
>TRBV6-1|TRBJ2-7|NA|many
TGTGCCAGCAGTAAAAATACCGGGACTGCCTTTTCCTACGAGCAGTACTTC
CASSKNTGTAFSYEQYF
>TRBV12-3/TRBV12-4|TRBJ2-7|TRBD2|NA
TGTGCCAGCAGTGCTAGCCCACTAGCGTTCGAGCAGTACTTC
CASSASPLAFEQYF
>TRBV18|TRBJ1-3|TRBD1|NA
TGTGCCAGCTCACCGAGGACAGGGGGCACTTCAGCTGGAAACACCATATATTTT
CASSPRTGGTSAGNTIYF
>TRBV12-3/TRBV12-4|TRBJ2-7|NA|many
TGTGCCAGCAGTTCTATTGCGGGTAACGAGCAGTACTTC
CASSSIAGNEQYF
>TRBV18|TRBJ1-1|TRBD1|NA
TGTGCCAGCTCACCAGCAGGGGGCTGGGATGAAGCTTTCTTT
CASSPAGGWDEAFF
>TRBV7-8|TRBJ2-3|TRBD2|many
TGTGCCAGCAGCTTATTCGGGACTAGCATTGATACGCAGTATTTT
CASSLFGTSIDTQYF
>TRBV27|TRBJ1-2|NA|NA
TGTGCCAGCAGTTGGAGGGGCAGAGGCTATGGCTACACCTTC
CASSWRGRGYGYTF
>TRBV2|TRBJ1-4|TRBD1|NA
TGTGCCAGCAGCGACAGGGGAAGTGAAAAACTGTTTTTT
CASSDRGSEKLFF
>TRBV20-1|TRBJ1-1|NA|many
TGCAGTGCTAGATTCCCTATCCCGGCGGCCGGGGCTTTCTTT
CSARFPIPAAGAFF
>TRBV5-1|TRBJ1-2|NA|NA
TGCGCCAGCAGCTCGGGCCACCAGGGCGGCTATGGCTACACCTTC
CASSSGHQGGYGYTF
>TRBV9|TRBJ1-4|TRBD1|few
TGTGCCAGCAGCAAGGGACAGACCTATGCAACTAATGAAAAACTGTTTTTT
CASSKGQTYATNEKLFF
>TRBV7-3|TRBJ2-3|NA|NA
TGTGCCAGCACCTCGGACGCAACAGATACGCAGTATTTT
CASTSDATDTQYF
>TRBV2|TRBJ2-3|NA|NA
TGTGCCAGCAAGGGACGAGGGGAAAGCACAGATACGCAGTATTTT
CASKGRGESTDTQYF
>TRBV20-1|TRBJ2-5|TRBD1|many
TGCAGTGCTAGACCGGACAGGGACGAGACCCAGTACTTC
CSARPDRDETQYF